Detailed here is one TCR beta chain. The antigen it recognizes is unknown. HCMV serostatus was determined by detecting HCMV-specific IgG in serum with a commercial ELISA kit. Ficoll density gradient centrifugation was used to isolate peripheral blood mononuclear cells from blood. The CDR3 numbers 13 residues from cysteine through phenylalanine. No nucleotide data were recorded. The sample comes from a study of T cells expressing NK-cell markers (dated by TCRdb to the early 2020s). Regarding the complete study: Fewer than ten donors provided sorted CD3+CD56+NKG2C+, CD3+CD56+NKG2C- and CD3+CD56-NKG2C+ T-cell subsets, whose TCR beta-chain repertoires were profiled. Of the eight sequenced donors, seven were found to be HCMV-seropositive and one was found to be HCMV-seronegative. Sequencing of the libraries produced 2 x 150 bp reads on Illumina HiSeq 2000/2500, MiSeq or NextSeq. Randomly selected healthy volunteers, three men and five women, were used as the eight sequenced donors. Broader findings and caveats from the paper: Those dominant clonotypes were again the most abundant among CD3+CD56-NKG2C+ cells in several donors, at about 25-60.1%. It remained unclear whether the expanded NKG2C-expressing T cell clones were specific for HCMV antigens. In roughly six donors, the dominant CD3+CD56+NKG2C+ clonotypes were among the top 10 CD8+ clonotypes and accounted for about 1.0-8% of CD8+ T cells.

TCRdb records Illumina HiSeq 2000 as the sequencer. 5'RACE template switching, by which a universal primer site and unique molecular identifiers were added, was used to make TCR beta cDNA libraries. cDNA synthesis was primed from the TCR beta constant segment and was followed by two successive PCR amplification steps. As for how the authors treated the data: MIGEC handled demultiplexing of the reads and grouping by UMI, while MiTCR was used to assemble and quantify clonotypes. To remove erroneous sequences, TCR cDNA sequences were retained only when supported by two or more reads. Downstream repertoire analysis used the tcR package, and clonotypes were matched across fractions by CDR3 nucleotide sequence plus V segment. Antigen specificity was annotated against VDJdb with VDJmatch, allowing one amino acid substitution in CDR3. With the reads reprocessed by TCRdb, a single entry stands for each CDR3 protein sequence and no DNA is reported. These V and J calls derive from TCRdb rather than the authors' analysis. The sample's clone listing holds roughly 300,000 distinct CDR3 sequences. 4.2% of the sample comes from the top ten.

The rearranged chain carries TRBV12-3 or TRBV12-4 and TRBJ2-3; TCRdb proposes TRBD1, but this gene call is untestable without DNA. This receptor was obtained from a woman aged 18-70 years in good health. Sequenced: blood T cells: a sorted CD56 or NKG2C T cell subset, CD4+ or CD8+ T cells, or bulk PBMC T cells (not recorded which). The CDR3 reads CASIEGRTDTQYF.